This T cell receptor beta chain was captured by sequencing in a study of cytomegalovirus exposure and HLA in healthy donors. Findings of the study overall: TCR beta sequences reportedly predicted the HLA-A and HLA-B alleles of most subjects accurately. Associated with cytomegalovirus, according to the listing, were around 170 TCR beta chains. In all likelihood, a cluster of highly shared sequence variants was a sequencing artifact.

In regard to this clone: Antigen specificity is unknown. At one end the junction does not follow the germline gene, possibly because of a read error.

PCR used 60 Vbeta primers and 13 Jbeta primers. The repertoire was sequenced with immunoSEQ multiplex PCR; TCRdb's copy has only in-frame clones and lacks some. The sample has about 110,000 clones; about three quarters are singletons. Germline CDR1 and CDR2: SEHNR and FQNEAQ (reference sequence). The CDR3 has 11 residues. The source is a woman in her sixties or seventies in good health and CMV-seropositive. The chain carries TRBV7-9 and TRBJ2-4; D perhaps matches TRBD2 (5 bases). Input material: PBMCs. DNA for the CDR3: TGTGCCAGCAGCTTAGCGCGGGTTATAGACTTC. This translates into CASSLARVIDF.